The 4 T cell receptor beta chains below come from one sample, sequenced in a study of preoperative IRX-2 immunotherapy in early breast cancer. The assay was immunoSEQ multiplex PCR, and TCRdb's table has in-frame clones only and misses some. The table shows under 2,000 clones, with more than 65% occurring only once. The treatment was: preoperative locoregional IRX-2 cytokine immunotherapy. Sequenced material: tumor tissue, taken after IRX-2 immunotherapy. The receptors were gathered from a human donor with breast cancer.

The chain employs TRBV5-1 and TRBJ1-1; D remains unclear. Trimming took 3 bases from V and 4 from J, leaving 19 bases between them. CDR1 and CDR2 (germline): SGHRS, YFSETQ. The CDR3 is 16 residues long. The CDR3 nucleotides are TGCGCCAGCAGCTCCACCGGCGGGGTATTGGGCACTGAAGCTTTCTTT. Amino acids: CASSSTGGVLGTEAFF.

The chain is built from TRBV6-8 and TRBJ1-1; TRBD1 might be the D (5 bases). This CDR3 is built from 13 residues. Trimming cost V 0 bases and J 5 bases, with 7 bases left between them. Germline V gene lookup returns CDR1 MNHGY and CDR2 SAAAGT. The chain's CDR3 is CASSYSGGTEAFF. Written as DNA, the CDR3 is TGTGCCAGCAGTTACTCCGGGGGAACTGAAGCTTTCTTT.

This rearrangement joins TRBV29-1 to TRBJ2-2, with D uncertain. This CDR3 has 13 amino acids. Trimming left V 3 bases short and J 5 bases short, with 10 bases between. CDR1 and CDR2 from the germline V gene are SQVTM and ANQGSEA. The DNA for the CDR3 is TGCAGCGTTGACCCGACGGGTACCGGGGAGCTGTTTTTT. Protein sequence: CSVDPTGTGELFF.

The chain has TRBV19 and TRBJ2-3, with D perhaps TRBD2 (6 bases). Trimming shortened V by 1 base and J by 0 bases, and 14 bases separated the two germline ends. The germline CDR1 and CDR2 sequences are LNHDA and SQIVND (reference sequence). This CDR3 comprises 17 residues. This CDR3 is CASSIGRDSGSTDTQYF. CDR3 nucleotides: TGTGCCAGTAGTATAGGTCGTGATAGCGGTAGCACAGATACGCAGTATTTT.